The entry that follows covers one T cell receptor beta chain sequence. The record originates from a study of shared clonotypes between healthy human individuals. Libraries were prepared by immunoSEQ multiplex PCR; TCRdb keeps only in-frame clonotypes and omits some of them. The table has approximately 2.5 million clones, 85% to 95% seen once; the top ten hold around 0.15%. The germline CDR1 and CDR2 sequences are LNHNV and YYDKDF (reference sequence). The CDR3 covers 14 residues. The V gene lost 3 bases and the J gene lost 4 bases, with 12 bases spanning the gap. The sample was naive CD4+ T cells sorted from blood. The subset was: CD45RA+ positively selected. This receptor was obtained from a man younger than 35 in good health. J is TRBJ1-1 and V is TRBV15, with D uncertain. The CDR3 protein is CATSREVQVTEAFF. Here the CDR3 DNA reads TGTGCCACCAGCAGGGAGGTGCAGGTCACTGAAGCTTTCTTT.